Each of the 27 T cell receptor beta chains below was sequenced from the same sample in a study of blood T cell repertoires in COVID-19. Profiling relied on immunoSEQ multiplex PCR, and the TCRdb table lists in-frame clones only, not all of them. The sample lists 73,000 or so clones; 75% to 85% were seen once. Material for sequencing was peripheral blood. These receptors all come from a woman aged 60 to 75 with acute or convalescent COVID-19.

This clone was observed a few times. The genes are TRBV3-1 (or the pseudogene TRBV3-2) and TRBJ2-2; D is perhaps TRBD2 (6 bases). This CDR3 has 17 residues. Trimming took 5 bases from V and 0 from J, leaving 16 bases between them. The germline gives CDR1 LGHDT, CDR2 YNNKEL (reference sequence). CDR3 sequence: CASSREVLTANTGELFF. The CDR3 nucleotides are TGTGCCAGCAGCAGGGAGGTCTTAACGGCGAACACCGGGGAGCTGTTTTTT.

This chain connects TRBV9 to TRBJ1-2, with D possibly matching TRBD1 (5 bases). With 0 bases removed from V and 6 bases from J, the gap between germline ends came to 12 bases. Germline assignment: CDR1 SGDLS and CDR2 YYNGEE. This CDR3 comprises 14 residues. CDR3 protein: CASSVGGWGDGYTF. In DNA form, the CDR3 reads TGTGCCAGCAGCGTAGGGGGCTGGGGCGATGGCTACACCTTC.

This rearrangement joins TRBV29-1 to TRBJ2-1, with 7 bases fitting TRBD1. The germline gives CDR1 SQVTM, CDR2 ANQGSEA. After removal of 4 bases from V and 6 bases from J, the junction contained 15 bases not matched to a gene. The CDR3 loop spans 16 amino acids. The CDR3 DNA reads as TGCAGCGTTGTCAAGGGGGTGACAGGGTGGGGCAATGAGCAGTTCTTC. It encodes CSVVKGVTGWGNEQFF.

This clone was counted only a few times. The chain employs TRBV10-3 and TRBJ1-5; 8 nucleotides line up with TRBD1. The CDR3 spans 15 residues. With V trimmed by 4 bases and J by 1 base, 3 bases remained unmatched. CDR1 and CDR2 (germline): ENHRY, SYGVKD. In DNA, the CDR3 is TGTGCCATCAGTGCAGGGGGCGGCAGCAATCAGCCCCAGCATTTT. Translation: CAISAGGGSNQPQHF.

This chain uses TRBV6-6 with TRBJ2-7; D gene ambiguous. The CDR3 spans 10 residues. V was shortened by 6 bases and J by 7 bases, with 7 bases between the two germline ends. Germline V gene lookup returns CDR1 MNHNY and CDR2 SVGAGI (reference sequence). DNA of the CDR3: TGTGCCAGCAGCGCGTTGGAGCAGTACTTC. Its translation is CASSALEQYF.

This chain connects TRBV27 to TRBJ2-1; TRBD2 agrees at 10 bases. V lost 2 bases to trimming and J lost 9 bases; unmatched junction nucleotides: 7. Germline V lookup: CDR1 MNHEY, CDR2 SMNVEV (reference sequence). The CDR3 sequence is 15 residues long. CDR3 nucleotide sequence: TGTGCCAGCAGTTTAGGGACTAGCGTATCAAGTGAGCAGTTCTTC. Translated, it gives CASSLGTSVSSEQFF.

This chain connects TRBV5-1 to TRBJ1-2; 9 bases are a match to TRBD1. This CDR3 is built from 14 residues. The V gene end was trimmed by 2 bases and the J gene end by 6 bases; junction bases not matched to a gene: 5. Germline CDR1 and CDR2: SGHRS and YFSETQ. This CDR3 is CASSFDRGSDGYTF. The DNA for the CDR3 is TGCGCCAGCAGCTTTGACAGGGGGTCAGATGGCTACACCTTC.

V is TRBV12-3 or TRBV12-4 and J is TRBJ1-1, with TRBD1 matching 7 bases. This CDR3 region has 13 residues. After removal of 8 bases from V and 1 base from J, the junction contained 4 bases not matched to a gene. In nucleotides, the CDR3 is TGTGCCAGCTTGGGACAGTCGAACACTGAAGCTTTCTTT. Translation: CASLGQSNTEAFF.

The chain employs TRBV5-4 and TRBJ1-5; 8 positions match TRBD1. V trimming: 4 bases; J trimming: 4 bases; junction bases outside the gene matches: 7. Germline lookup yields CDR1 SGHNT and CDR2 YYREEE (reference sequence). The CDR3 length is 15 residues. This chain's CDR3 is CASSPGTGRNQPQHF. Written as DNA, the CDR3 is TGTGCCAGCAGCCCCGGGACAGGACGTAATCAGCCCCAGCATTTT.

This chain connects TRBV7-9 to TRBJ1-4; unclear D gene. With 1 base removed from V and 7 bases from J, the gap between germline ends came to 10 bases. The CDR3 is 14 residues long. Germline CDR1 and CDR2: SEHNR and FQNEAQ (reference sequence). The CDR3 sequence is CASSLGQPPEKLFF. CDR3 coding DNA: TGTGCCAGCAGCTTAGGGCAACCTCCTGAAAAACTGTTTTTT.

The chain recombines TRBV19 with TRBJ1-2; D may be TRBD1 (5 bases). Trimming pared 5 bases from V and 0 bases from J, leaving 10 bases between. Looked up from germline, CDR1 is LNHDA and CDR2 is SQIVND (reference sequence). There are 14 residues in the CDR3. The CDR3, as DNA: TGTGCCAGTAGTTTCGGACACCCTAACTATGGCTACACCTTC. It specifies CASSFGHPNYGYTF.

V usage is TRBV7-9 and J usage is TRBJ2-7, with 7 bases that match TRBD1. Germline CDR1 SEHNR, CDR2 FQNEAQ (reference sequence). The CDR3 has 16 residues. With V trimmed by 1 base and J by 0 bases, 6 bases remained unmatched. CDR3 sequence (DNA): TGTGCCAGCAGCTTAGATGGGACAGTCCACTCCTACGAGCAGTACTTC. This encodes CASSLDGTVHSYEQYF.

This rearrangement joins TRBV4-1 to TRBJ2-2; D gene uncertain. Trimming removed 4 bases at V and 5 bases at J, with 11 bases between. Germline CDR1 and CDR2: MGHRA and YSYEKL. The CDR3 length is 14 residues. The DNA of the CDR3 is TGCGCCAGCAGCCTTTCCCTGACAACCGGGGAGCTGTTTTTT. This encodes CASSLSLTTGELFF.

The chain has TRBV19 and TRBJ1-6; D is perhaps TRBD1 (6 bases). Germline lookup yields CDR1 LNHDA and CDR2 SQIVND (reference sequence). The CDR3 has 14 residues. V lost 6 bases to trimming and J lost 11 bases, with 17 bases between them. In DNA, the CDR3 is TGTGCCAGTAGAGCGGGGGCGTATGAGACACCCCTCCACTTT. It encodes CASRAGAYETPLHF.

CDR3 loop: CASSIGQGTTDTQYF. The CDR3 region has the DNA TGTGCCAGCAGCATAGGACAGGGGACCACAGATACGCAGTATTTT. The chain links TRBV5-4 to TRBJ2-3, with 9 bases fitting TRBD1. V was pared by 4 bases and J by 2 bases, with 5 bases of the junction left unmatched. Germline V lookup: CDR1 SGHNT, CDR2 YYREEE (reference sequence). This CDR3 contains 15 residues.

The V gene is TRBV5-4, the J gene TRBJ1-6; D is unresolved. Per germline, CDR1 SGHNT and CDR2 YYREEE (reference sequence). This CDR3 contains 15 residues. Between the trimmed V and J ends, which lost 1 base and 10 bases, there was a span of 15 bases. This CDR3 reads CASSLTPAAGSPLHF. The CDR3, as DNA: TGTGCCAGCAGCTTGACTCCCGCGGCTGGATCACCCCTCCACTTT.

The rearrangement joins TRBV25-1 to TRBJ1-6, with D possibly being TRBD1 (5 bases). V was shortened by 5 bases and J by 7 bases, with 15 bases between the two germline ends. CDR1 and CDR2 from the germline V gene are MGHDK and SYGVNS. This CDR3 is 15 amino acids long. CDR3 protein: CASSQAGAGNSPLHF. CDR3 nucleotides: TGTGCCAGCAGTCAAGCTGGGGCGGGGAATTCACCCCTCCACTTT.

This clone was seen just once. The chain employs TRBV5-5 and TRBJ1-1; D may be TRBD1 (5 bases). Deletions cut 1 base from V and 4 bases from J, with 8 bases between. The CDR3 length is 13 residues. The germline V gene encodes CDR1 SGHKS and CDR2 YYEKEE (reference sequence). The CDR3 DNA follows: TGTGCCAGCAGCTTGTACGGGGGCACTGAAGCTTTCTTT. The encoded protein is CASSLYGGTEAFF.

The V gene is TRBV5-1, the J gene TRBJ2-7; D perhaps matches TRBD2 (6 bases). Germline loops: CDR1 SGHRS, CDR2 YFSETQ. The V and J ends lost 4 bases and 5 bases respectively, with 25 bases between them. There are 17 residues in the CDR3. This CDR3 reads CASSRAAGTATLDEQYF. In nucleotides, the CDR3 is TGCGCCAGCAGCCGCGCCGCAGGGACTGCCACTTTGGACGAGCAGTACTTC.

The CDR3 DNA sequence: TGTGCCAGCAGCTCGTCGCGGTCAGGGGGCAATGAGCAGTTCTTC. This translates into CASSSSRSGGNEQFF. The chain uses TRBV11-2 and TRBJ2-1, with 7 bases matching TRBD1. Per germline, CDR1 SGHAT and CDR2 FQNNGV. The CDR3 is 15 amino acids. V trimming: 4 bases; J trimming: 6 bases; junction bases outside the gene matches: 9. The whole variable domain, remainder taken from reference TRBV11-2 and TRBJ2-1, is EAGVAQSPRYKIIEKRQSVAFWCNPISGHATLYWYQQILGQGPKLLIQFQNNGVVDDSQLPKDRFSAERLKGVDSTLKIQPAKLEDSAVYLCASSSSRSGGNEQFFGPGTRLTVL.

This chain uses TRBV24-1 with TRBJ2-7; possible D gene TRBD1, 6 bases. V was clipped by 1 base and J by 6 bases, with 12 bases between them. The CDR3 contains 14 residues. CDR1 and CDR2 from the germline V gene are KGHDR and SFDVKD. The CDR3 sequence is CATSDFPRDTEQYF. The CDR3 nucleotides are TGTGCCACCAGTGATTTTCCCAGGGACACCGAGCAGTACTTC.

This clone has just a few counts. The chain couples TRBV5-8 to TRBJ2-7; D unresolved. CDR3 length: 10 amino acids. Trimming took 7 bases from V and 5 from J, leaving 7 bases between them. CDR1 is SGHTS, CDR2 YDEGEE, per germline. The CDR3 loop is CASCEDEQYF. CDR3 coding DNA: TGTGCCAGCTGCGAGGACGAGCAGTACTTC.

The chain joins TRBV6-5 to TRBJ2-3; possible D gene TRBD1, 6 bases. With 11 bases removed from V and 2 bases from J, the gap between germline ends came to 17 bases. Germline V gene lookup returns CDR1 MNHEY and CDR2 SVGAGI. There are 14 residues in the CDR3. CDR3 in amino acids: CAESQGQNTDTQYF. For the CDR3, the DNA is TGTGCCGAGTCGCAGGGGCAAAACACAGATACGCAGTATTTT.

CDR3 DNA: TGTGCCAGCAGTTTGATAGGGAGCTATGGCTACACCTTC. It translates to CASSLIGSYGYTF. V gene TRBV12-3 or TRBV12-4 combines with J gene TRBJ1-2, with D unresolved. The V end lost 3 bases, the J end lost 4 bases, and 9 bases lay between the germline ends. The CDR3 runs to 13 residues.

The chain carries TRBV5-5 and TRBJ1-1, with 8 positions matching TRBD1. V shed 0 bases, J shed 2 bases, and the junction held 0 bases outside the gene matches. This CDR3 region has 14 residues. CDR1 and CDR2 from the germline V gene are SGHKS and YYEKEE (reference sequence). The CDR3 loop is CASSLAGGNTEAFF. The CDR3 region has the DNA TGTGCCAGCAGCTTGGCAGGGGGCAACACTGAAGCTTTCTTT.

The chain couples TRBV6-1 to TRBJ2-7, with 8 bases matching TRBD2. The CDR3 contains 15 residues. Trimming cost V 2 bases and J 2 bases; bases outside gene matches: 5. The germline V gene has CDR1 MNHNS and CDR2 SASEGT. DNA for the CDR3: TGTGCCAGCAGTGAAAATAGCGGGGACCCCTACGAGCAGTACTTC. This sequence encodes CASSENSGDPYEQYF.

This chain joins TRBV27 and TRBJ2-3, with TRBD2 matching 8 bases. The V and J ends lost 5 bases and 6 bases, in that order; junction bases with no gene match: 10. The CDR3 is made up of 15 amino acids. Germline values: CDR1 MNHEY, CDR2 SMNVEV (reference sequence). The CDR3 spells CASSLTGLEADTQYF. CDR3 DNA sequence: TGTGCCAGCAGTCTAACGGGACTAGAAGCCGATACGCAGTATTTT.